The 18 T cell receptor beta chains in this list originate from one sample, sequenced in a study of beta chain features in type 1 diabetes. Expressed TCRB transcripts got sequenced, as all isolated RNA was reverse transcribed. Using immunoSEQ multiplex PCR, the repertoire was profiled, and TCRdb retains in-frame clones only, with some absent. The table includes about 930,000 clones, 15% to 20% detected once. The sample consisted of naive CD4+ T cells from blood. The receptors derive from a woman between 18 and 29 years old in good health.

This clone was found a few times. The rearrangement uses TRBV6-6 and TRBJ1-2; possibly TRBD1 for D (5 bases). The CDR3 extends over 14 amino acids. V lost 5 bases to trimming and J lost 5 bases, with 15 bases between them. Germline V gene sequence: CDR1 MNHNY, CDR2 SVGAGI (reference sequence). CDR3 bases: TGTGCCAGCAGTCCCCTTGACAGTCAATATGGCTACACCTTC. It codes for CASSPLDSQYGYTF.

This clone has a handful of counts. The chain has TRBV5-1 and TRBJ2-1; unclear D gene. Trimming cost V 0 bases and J 9 bases, with 16 bases left between them. Germline-derived CDR1 and CDR2 are SGHRS and YFSETQ. The CDR3 has 15 amino acids. The CDR3 sequence: CASSLGFSTHGEQFF. In DNA, the CDR3 is TGCGCCAGCAGCTTGGGGTTTTCGACCCACGGTGAGCAGTTCTTC.

This clone has just a few counts. The V gene is TRBV19, the J gene TRBJ2-3; 8 bases are shared with TRBD2. Trimming at V came to 7 bases and at J to 6 bases, leaving 9 bases not matched to a gene. The CDR3 covers 14 residues. Germline V gives CDR1 LNHDA, CDR2 SQIVND (reference sequence). CDR3 sequence: CASKRERERDTQYF. The CDR3 nucleotides read TGTGCCAGTAAGCGGGAGCGGGAGCGGGATACGCAGTATTTT.

The J gene is TRBJ2-7, the V gene TRBV5-8; TRBD2 aligns across 8 bases. Per the germline V gene, CDR1 is SGHTS and CDR2 is YDEGEE. The ends lost 4 bases at V and 4 bases at J; junction bases unmatched: 4. The CDR3 loop spans 13 amino acids. The CDR3 loop reads CASSLRLAYEQYF. CDR3 coding DNA: TGTGCCAGCAGCCTACGACTAGCGTACGAGCAGTACTTC. Variable domain in full (rest from reference TRBV5-8 and TRBJ2-7): EAGVTQSPTHLIKTRGQQATLRCSPISGHTSVYWYQQALGLGLQFLLWYDEGEERNRGNFPPRFSGRQFPNYSSELNVNALELEDSALYLCASSLRLAYEQYFGPGTRLTVT.

V and J are TRBV11-2 and TRBJ2-1; D is possibly TRBD1 (5 bases). The CDR3 spans 15 residues. Germline V gene data show CDR1 as SGHAT and CDR2 as FQNNGV. V gave up 1 base and J gave up 3 bases, with 10 bases separating them. Here the CDR3 DNA reads TGTGCCAGCAGCTTAGGTACAGGTCACTACAATGAGCAGTTCTTC. Encoded protein: CASSLGTGHYNEQFF.

The table lists this clone with a few counts. The V call is TRBV7-2, the J call TRBJ1-4, with TRBD1 as a possible D gene (6 bases). The germline V and J ends were trimmed by 5 bases and 7 bases, with 11 bases remaining between them. Germline V CDR1 and CDR2: SGHTA, FQGNSA. There are 13 residues in the CDR3. This CDR3 reads CASSLGQLEKLFF. In nucleotides, the CDR3 is TGTGCCAGCAGCCTAGGACAGCTTGAAAAACTGTTTTTT.

The chain couples TRBV7-9 to TRBJ1-5; tentatively, D is TRBD1 (6 bases). The CDR3 runs 16 residues. V lost 1 base, J lost 4 bases, and 14 bases lay in between. Germline V gene lookup returns CDR1 SEHNR and CDR2 FQNEAQ (reference sequence). The CDR3 nucleotides read TGTGCCAGCAGCTTAGATTTGGGGGGGCGGAATCAGCCCCAGCATTTT. This gives the protein CASSLDLGGRNQPQHF.

This clone was recorded at least ten times. The rearrangement links TRBV23-1 to TRBJ2-2; TRBD1 matches at 10 bases. TRBV23-1 is reported as an ORF; its role is uncertain. CDR3 length: 20 residues. The trim removed 4 bases at V and 0 bases at J, leaving 14 bases unmatched. CDR3 DNA: TGCGCCAGCAGTCCGCCGCTCTGGGACAGGGGAGGCTCGAACACCGGGGAGCTGTTTTTT. It encodes CASSPPLWDRGGSNTGELFF.

The chain employs TRBV5-1 and TRBJ1-2, with unresolved D. Germline CDR1 is SGHRS and CDR2 is YFSETQ. Between the trimmed V and J ends, which lost 1 base and 6 bases, there was a span of 10 bases. The CDR3 has 13 residues. The CDR3 DNA sequence: TGCGCCAGCAGCTTGATTGGACCAGATGGCTACACCTTC. Amino acid sequence: CASSLIGPDGYTF.

The chain is built from TRBV15 and TRBJ2-2, with a weak D call TRBD1 (5 bases). CDR1 and CDR2 from the germline V gene are LNHNV and YYDKDF (reference sequence). The germline V and J ends were trimmed by 0 bases and 5 bases, with 13 bases remaining between them. The CDR3 runs to 16 residues. The CDR3 loop reads CATSRDSGIRTGELFF. CDR3 nucleotide sequence: TGTGCCACCAGCAGAGATTCAGGGATCCGTACCGGGGAGCTGTTTTTT.

This clone turned up a few times. This rearrangement joins TRBV5-1 to TRBJ2-3; TRBD1 is a possible D gene (5 bases). This CDR3 comprises 14 residues. Germline loops: CDR1 SGHRS, CDR2 YFSETQ. Trimming shortened V by 1 base and J by 2 bases, and 8 bases separated the two germline ends. The CDR3 protein is CASSLLGPTDTQYF. The CDR3, as DNA: TGCGCCAGCAGCTTGCTGGGGCCCACAGATACGCAGTATTTT.

This clone was counted a few times. The chain joins TRBV5-1 to TRBJ2-1; 9 bases agree with TRBD2. J lost 8 bases, V lost 2 bases, and 5 bases had no gene match. This CDR3 contains 14 residues. Germline CDR1 SGHRS, CDR2 YFSETQ. This CDR3 is CASSFRREGYEQFF. CDR3 nucleotide sequence: TGCGCCAGCAGCTTTAGGCGGGAGGGCTATGAGCAGTTCTTC.

This clone was detected only a few times. The CDR3 protein is CSVEKYSGNEQFF. CDR3 in DNA: TGCAGCGTCGAAAAGTACTCTGGCAATGAGCAGTTCTTC. V and J are TRBV29-1 and TRBJ2-1; no reliable D call. The V end was cut by 6 bases, the J end by 6 bases, with 15 bases between. This CDR3 spans 13 amino acids. Germline CDR1 and CDR2: SQVTM and ANQGSEA.

The chain carries TRBV15 and TRBJ1-3; D perhaps matches TRBD1 (6 bases). The germline V gene has CDR1 LNHNV and CDR2 YYDKDF (reference sequence). V was clipped by 3 bases and J by 0 bases, with 15 bases between them. The CDR3 is 17 amino acids. CDR3 nucleotides: TGTGCCACCAGCAGGCCCTGGGGGGGCTTCTCTGGAAACACCATATATTTT. As protein: CATSRPWGGFSGNTIYF.

The chain couples TRBV29-1 to TRBJ2-3; 8 bases align to TRBD2. The CDR3 extends over 13 amino acids. Germline lookup yields CDR1 SQVTM and CDR2 ANQGSEA. V trimming: 7 bases; J trimming: 1 base; junction bases outside the gene matches: 4. DNA for the CDR3: TGCAGCGGAACAGCGGGAGGCACAGATACGCAGTATTTT. Amino acids: CSGTAGGTDTQYF.

The V call is TRBV6-4, the J call TRBJ2-7; D is uncertain. V lost 3 bases, J lost 10 bases, and 19 bases lay in between. The germline gives CDR1 MRHNA, CDR2 SNTAGT. The CDR3 totals 14 residues. Here the CDR3 DNA reads TGTGCCAGCAGTGAAGGTTTCGCCCAAGGAACCCAGTACTTC. This sequence encodes CASSEGFAQGTQYF.

About this clone: The junction departs from germline at one end; a sequencing error may be responsible. The chain joins TRBV7-7 to TRBJ2-5, with D unresolved. Germline V gene data show CDR1 as SSHAT and CDR2 as FNYEAQ (reference sequence). CDR3 length: 14 amino acids. For the CDR3, the DNA is TGTGCTAGCAGCTTTAACGTTCTGGGAGAGACCCAGTACTTC. This encodes CASSFNVLGETQYF. Full variable domain (missing parts from reference TRBV7-7 and TRBJ2-5): GAGVSQSPRYKVTKRGQDVTLRCDPISSHATLYWYQQALGQGPEFLTYFNYEAQPDKSGLPSDRFSAERPEGSISTLTIQRTEQRDSAMYRCASSFNVLGETQYFGPGTRLLVL.

A few counts support this clone. V and J are TRBV18 and TRBJ1-1, with TRBD1 as a possible D gene (5 bases). Germline lookup yields CDR1 KGHSH and CDR2 LQKENI. Trimming stripped 3 bases from V and 6 bases from J, with 11 bases between. This CDR3 contains 13 residues. As DNA, the CDR3 is TGTGCCAGCTCACCCCGACAGCTACCTGAAGCTTTCTTT. Its translation: CASSPRQLPEAFF.